A selection of T cell receptor beta chains follows, all from one sample in a study of OX40 agonist ivuxolimab in advanced cancers. Some clones are missing from TCRdb's copy, which holds only in-frame ones; the method was immunoSEQ multiplex PCR. The profile covers roughly 40,000 clones, with roughly 92% appearing a single time and roughly 15% taken by the ten largest. The sample was CD4+ or CD8+ T cells sorted from blood, taken in a trial of the OX40 agonist ivuxolimab. The receptors come from an adult with an advanced solid tumor such as melanoma, head and neck, liver or kidney cancer. CDR3s include the opening cysteine and the closing phenylalanine or tryptophan. Fields, in order: D gene, V gene, J gene, clone size, CDR3 protein, CDR3 DNA. The D gene is left open where the match is weak. Expanded clones are given a class, and other clones once, few, many or no size at all.

D: NA; V: TRBV4-1; J: TRBJ1-5; size: few; CDR3: CASSRDSNQPQHF; DNA: TGCGCCAGCAGCCGGGACAGCAATCAGCCCCAGCATTTT
D: TRBD2; V: TRBV6-4; J: TRBJ2-1; size: NA; CDR3: CASSDQAGGYNEQFF; DNA: TGTGCCAGCAGTGATCAAGCGGGAGGTTACAATGAGCAGTTCTTC
D: NA; V: TRBV6-5; J: TRBJ2-7; size: NA; CDR3: CASTPPKGLESKYF; DNA: TGTGCCAGCACCCCTCCCAAGGGCTTGGAATCTAAGTACTTC
D: NA; V: TRBV9; J: TRBJ2-3; size: NA; CDR3: CASSVGYGIDTQYF; DNA: TGTGCCAGCAGCGTAGGTTATGGAATAGATACGCAGTATTTT
D: NA; V: TRBV18; J: TRBJ1-4; size: NA; CDR3: CASTHGEIGEKLFF; DNA: TGTGCCAGCACGCACGGGGAAATAGGGGAAAAACTGTTTTTT
D: NA; V: TRBV11-2; J: TRBJ2-7; size: NA; CDR3: CASSLGSTYEQYF; DNA: TGTGCCAGCAGCTTAGGCTCCACCTACGAGCAGTACTTC
D: NA; V: TRBV9; J: TRBJ2-7; size: once; CDR3: CASSPGTYSYEQYF; DNA: TGTGCCAGCAGCCCCGGGACATACTCCTACGAGCAGTACTTC
D: TRBD2; V: TRBV14; J: TRBJ2-1; size: NA; CDR3: CASTGTSGIVSYNEQFF; DNA: TGTGCCAGCACTGGGACTAGCGGGATAGTCTCCTACAATGAGCAGTTCTTC
D: TRBD1; V: TRBV5-3; J: TRBJ2-1; size: NA; CDR3: CARSLSTGGAYNEQFF; DNA: TGTGCCAGAAGCTTGTCGACAGGGGGCGCCTACAATGAGCAGTTCTTC
D: TRBD2; V: TRBV6-4; J: TRBJ2-1; size: NA; CDR3: CASSDEAGGHNEQFF; DNA: TGTGCCAGCAGCGACGAGGCGGGAGGCCACAATGAGCAGTTCTTC
D: NA; V: TRBV6-5; J: TRBJ1-1; size: NA; CDR3: CASSPNRDTEAFF; DNA: TGTGCCAGCAGTCCAAACAGGGACACTGAAGCTTTCTTT
D: NA; V: TRBV28; J: TRBJ2-2; size: NA; CDR3: CASSLGLRPGELFF; DNA: TGTGCCAGCAGTTTAGGTCTACGTCCCGGGGAGCTGTTTTTT
D: NA; V: TRBV6-6; J: TRBJ1-1; size: NA; CDR3: CASSYSPSWNTEAFF; DNA: TGTGCCAGCAGTTACTCGCCCAGTTGGAACACTGAAGCTTTCTTT
D: TRBD2; V: TRBV11-2; J: TRBJ2-7; size: NA; CDR3: CASSRGGAMLDEQYF; DNA: TGTGCCAGCAGCCGGGGGGGTGCCATGTTGGACGAGCAGTACTTC
D: NA; V: TRBV5-5; J: TRBJ2-7; size: NA; CDR3: CASSFRYEQYF; DNA: TGTGCCAGCAGCTTCCGCTACGAGCAGTACTTC
D: NA; V: TRBV13; J: TRBJ2-1; size: once; CDR3: CASSLRNSYNEQFF; DNA: TGTGCCAGCAGCTTACGTAACTCCTACAATGAGCAGTTCTTC
D: NA; V: TRBV6-5; J: TRBJ2-7; size: NA; CDR3: CASRGRGVSYEQYF; DNA: TGTGCCAGCAGAGGCAGGGGGGTTTCCTACGAGCAGTACTTC
D: TRBD1; V: TRBV9; J: TRBJ1-3; size: NA; CDR3: CASSNRDRDNSGNTIYF; DNA: TGTGCCAGCAGCAACCGGGACAGGGACAACTCTGGAAACACCATATATTTT
D: NA; V: TRBV6-5; J: TRBJ2-1; size: NA; CDR3: CASSYQHGSSYNEQFF; DNA: TGTGCCAGCAGTTACCAACACGGGAGCTCCTACAATGAGCAGTTCTTC
D: NA; V: TRBV5-1; J: TRBJ2-3; size: NA; CDR3: CASSLTAASTDTQYF; DNA: TGCGCCAGCAGCTTGACAGCAGCTAGCACAGATACGCAGTATTTT